This TCR beta chain emerged from a study of T cells after yellow fever vaccination. About the research overall: It was SMART-Seq v4 Ultra Low Input that prepared the fractions with low cell numbers.

There are many counts of this clonotype. Its antigen is not known. General study points: Among primary-vaccination clones, most reappeared after the booster, at around 97% for CD4 and around 91% for CD8. Overall, a small share of clonotypes was seen in both CD4 and CD8 compartments.

Germline V gene sequence: CDR1 DFQATT, CDR2 SNEGSKA (reference sequence). This CDR3 is 15 amino acids long. The V end lost 2 bases, the J end lost 4 bases, and 15 bases lay between the germline ends. In making TCR cDNA, 5'RACE template switching added a universal primer site and UMIs to it. TCRdb analysed the 5' RACE reads with MiXCR anew, one entry per CDR3 protein. Here the sample spans 550,000 to 750,000 distinct CDR3 sequences, approximately 13% being singletons. The sample was PBMCs, taken on the day of the yellow fever booster vaccination. The clonotype was recovered from a man younger than 45 who received the YFV17D yellow fever vaccine. This chain links TRBV20-1 with TRBJ2-1; D possibly matches TRBD1 or TRBD2 (6 bases each). The CDR3 here is CSARPQGRRYNEQFF. The CDR3 DNA is TGCAGTGCTAGACCCCAGGGGAGGCGGTACAATGAGCAGTTCTTC.